These 31 T cell receptor beta chains came from one sample sequenced in a study of blood T cell repertoires in COVID-19. The method was immunoSEQ multiplex PCR; TCRdb's version includes in-frame clones alone and lacks a portion of them. This repertoire shows over 120,000 clones, about 76% found once; its top ten account for over 8%. The specimen sequenced was peripheral blood. These receptors originate from a human donor in a cohort sampled during active COVID-19.

This chain uses TRBV27 with TRBJ1-2; 7 bases match TRBD1. V shed 3 bases and J 2 bases; nucleotides not matched to a gene: 6. The CDR3 has 15 residues. CDR1 is MNHEY, CDR2 SMNVEV, per germline (reference sequence). DNA for the CDR3: TGTGCCAGCAGTTTTAGGGCCAGGGGGAACTATGGCTACACCTTC. It codes for CASSFRARGNYGYTF.

The chain has TRBV11-3 and TRBJ1-6; 9 positions agree with TRBD1. This CDR3 region has 13 residues. Trimming at V came to 5 bases and at J to 13 bases, leaving 6 bases not matched to a gene. Germline V gene sequence: CDR1 SGHNT, CDR2 YENEEA. The DNA for the CDR3 is TGTGCCAGCAGCAAAGGACAGGGGAGGCCCCTCCACTTT. Translation gives CASSKGQGRPLHF.

This clone was seen once. The V and J genes are TRBV28 and TRBJ2-7; D call uncertain. V was cut by 1 base and J by 4 bases, with 5 bases left in between. Germline loops: CDR1 MDHEN, CDR2 SYDVKM. CDR3 size: 12 residues. CDR3 in amino acids: CASSLFLYEQYF. Here the CDR3 DNA reads TGTGCCAGCAGTTTATTCCTTTACGAGCAGTACTTC.

The chain has TRBV28 and TRBJ2-7; 10 positions match TRBD2. V shed 4 bases and J 7 bases; nucleotides not matched to a gene: 4. The CDR3 totals 13 residues. From germline, CDR1 is MDHEN and CDR2 SYDVKM. CDR3 bases: TGTGCCAGCAGTTCACTAGCGGGAAGGGAGCAGTACTTC. This sequence encodes CASSSLAGREQYF.

The V call is TRBV24-1, the J call TRBJ2-2; a weak D match, TRBD2 (7 bases). Germline CDR1 KGHDR, CDR2 SFDVKD. Trimming pared 4 bases from V and 2 bases from J, leaving 22 bases between. The length of the CDR3 is 19 residues. CDR3 sequence (DNA): TGTGCCACCAGTGACCCCCCAGGGCGCGGGGGCGGTAACACCGGGGAGCTGTTTTTT. As protein: CATSDPPGRGGGNTGELFF.

The gene calls are TRBV3-1 (or the pseudogene TRBV3-2) and TRBJ2-7, with 7 positions matching TRBD2. J lost 2 bases, V lost 0 bases, and 7 bases had no gene match. The CDR3 length is 16 residues. The germline gives CDR1 LGHDT, CDR2 YNNKEL (reference sequence). The CDR3 loop reads CASSQDLRTSAYEQYF. CDR3 nucleotide sequence: TGTGCCAGCAGCCAAGATTTGCGGACTAGTGCCTACGAGCAGTACTTC.

J is TRBJ2-7 and V is TRBV28; D is perhaps TRBD1 (5 bases). The CDR3 loop spans 15 amino acids. The V gene's germline CDR1 is MDHEN and CDR2 SYDVKM. V gave up 7 bases and J gave up 6 bases, with 22 bases separating them. CDR3 nucleotides: TGTGCCAGCACCCGGCCCCAGGGCGCTGGATTCGAGCAGTACTTC. Amino acids: CASTRPQGAGFEQYF. The whole variable domain, remainder taken from reference TRBV28 and TRBJ2-7, is DVKVTQSSRYLVKRTGEKVFLECVQDMDHENMFWYRQDPGLGLRLIYFSYDVKMKEKGDIPEGYSVSREKKERFSLILESASTNQTSMYLCASTRPQGAGFEQYFGPGTRLTVT.

This sequence joins TRBV18 and TRBJ2-7; D possibly corresponds to TRBD2 (7 bases). Trimming removed 5 bases from V and 6 bases from J, with 17 bases in between. Germline V gives CDR1 KGHSH, CDR2 LQKENI. This CDR3 spans 14 amino acids. The CDR3 sequence is CASSYDSGGREQYF. In nucleotides, the CDR3 is TGTGCCAGCTCATACGACTCGGGGGGCCGCGAGCAGTACTTC.

The rearrangement joins TRBV14 to TRBJ1-6; perhaps TRBD1 as D (5 bases). CDR3 length equals 13 residues. Germline V lookup: CDR1 SGHDN, CDR2 FVKESK. Trimming shortened V by 5 bases and J by 8 bases, and 10 bases separated the two germline ends. CDR3 protein: CASSGGVYSPLHF. In DNA, the CDR3 is TGTGCCAGCAGCGGGGGGGTATATTCACCCCTCCACTTT.

V and J are TRBV4-1 and TRBJ2-7; 12 bases fit TRBD1. V shed 4 bases, J shed 5 bases, and the junction held 6 bases outside the gene matches. Germline values: CDR1 MGHRA, CDR2 YSYEKL. The CDR3 runs 15 residues. The CDR3 here is CASSRAGQGAHEQYF. The CDR3 DNA is TGCGCCAGCAGCCGAGCGGGACAGGGGGCCCACGAGCAGTACTTC.

V and J are TRBV29-1 and TRBJ2-5; D perhaps matches TRBD1 (6 bases). The CDR3 runs to 12 residues. The V end was cut by 6 bases, the J end by 4 bases, with 12 bases between. Germline CDR1 and CDR2: SQVTM and ANQGSEA. The CDR3 nucleotides read TGCAGCGTCAAACAGGGAATAGAGACCCAGTACTTC. It yields the protein CSVKQGIETQYF.

The chain carries TRBV7-2 and TRBJ2-7, with 10 bases aligning to TRBD1. Germline loops: CDR1 SGHTA, CDR2 FQGNSA. J lost 5 bases, V lost 5 bases, and 12 bases had no gene match. This CDR3 contains 16 residues. CDR3 in amino acids: CASSPTGTGEGNEQYF. The CDR3 DNA follows: TGTGCCAGCAGCCCGACGGGGACAGGGGAGGGGAACGAGCAGTACTTC.

The V gene is TRBV10-3, the J gene TRBJ1-1, with D uncertain. Trimming shortened V by 0 bases and J by 4 bases, and 9 bases separated the two germline ends. CDR1 ENHRY and CDR2 SYGVKD come from the germline V gene. The CDR3 has 14 residues. CDR3 sequence reads: CAISESLQATEAFF. DNA for the CDR3: TGTGCCATCAGTGAGTCGCTCCAGGCCACTGAAGCTTTCTTT.

V gene TRBV7-9 combines with J gene TRBJ2-7, with D maybe TRBD1 (6 bases). The germline CDR1 and CDR2 sequences are SEHNR and FQNEAQ (reference sequence). V was clipped by 5 bases and J by 7 bases, with 15 bases between them. The CDR3 covers 13 residues. CDR3 loop: CASSATGMGEQYF. As DNA, the CDR3 is TGTGCCAGCAGCGCCACAGGGATGGGAGAGCAGTACTTC.

This chain links TRBV9 with TRBJ1-2, with D possibly matching TRBD1 (5 bases). With 0 bases removed from V and 4 bases from J, the gap between germline ends came to 10 bases. Per the germline V gene, CDR1 is SGDLS and CDR2 is YYNGEE. This CDR3 contains 14 residues. In DNA, the CDR3 is TGTGCCAGCAGCGTAGGGCAGGGAGGCTATGGCTACACCTTC. Encoded protein: CASSVGQGGYGYTF.

This chain links TRBV28 with TRBJ1-2, with D unresolved. The CDR3 consists of 14 residues. Per germline, CDR1 MDHEN and CDR2 SYDVKM. V was trimmed by 7 bases and J by 4 bases, leaving 16 bases between them. CDR3 DNA: TGTGCCAGCACGGAGGCCAACCCGGGCTATGGCTACACCTTC. The encoded protein is CASTEANPGYGYTF.

The chain couples TRBV4-1 to TRBJ2-2, with 7 bases lining up with TRBD2. This CDR3 is 17 amino acids long. Germline trimming cut 1 base from V and 7 bases from J; bases unmatched to any gene: 12. The germline CDR1 and CDR2 sequences are MGHRA and YSYEKL. The CDR3: CASSQAGLGPPSGELFF. For the CDR3, the DNA is TGCGCCAGCAGCCAAGCCGGACTAGGCCCCCCTAGCGGGGAGCTGTTTTTT.

The rearrangement uses TRBV5-1 and TRBJ2-5, with 7 positions matching TRBD1. Trimming removed 5 bases from V and 4 bases from J; junction bases left unmatched: 8. The CDR3 consists of 14 residues. In germline, CDR1 is SGHRS, CDR2 YFSETQ. The CDR3 coding sequence is TGCGCCAGCAGGAGACAGGGTATGGGAGAGACCCAGTACTTC. This codes for CASRRQGMGETQYF.

The chain combines TRBV13 with TRBJ2-3; 9 positions agree with TRBD1. V trimming: 2 bases; J trimming: 3 bases; junction bases outside the gene matches: 12. The CDR3 runs to 18 residues. Germline V lookup: CDR1 PRHDT, CDR2 FYEKMQ (reference sequence). For the CDR3, the DNA is TGTGCCAGCAGCTTACCCGCTAAAGGACAGGGGCCAACAGATACGCAGTATTTT. Translated, it gives CASSLPAKGQGPTDTQYF.

The CDR3 reads CASSLPRGGINEAFF. CDR3 nucleotides: TGTGCCAGCAGTTTACCCCGGGGGGGAATAAATGAAGCTTTCTTT. The J gene is TRBJ1-1, the V gene TRBV28; tentatively, D is TRBD1 (5 bases). The germline CDR1 and CDR2 sequences are MDHEN and SYDVKM. V lost 2 bases to trimming and J lost 7 bases, with 17 bases between them. This CDR3 spans 15 amino acids.

The gene calls are TRBV7-2 and TRBJ1-5, with D tentatively TRBD1 (5 bases). V lost 2 bases and J 2 bases, leaving 10 bases between the germline ends. The CDR3 consists of 15 residues. From germline, CDR1 is SGHTA and CDR2 FQGNSA. The CDR3 coding sequence is TGTGCCAGCAGCTTACAGGGTCTGGGCAATCAGCCCCAGCATTTT. Its protein product is CASSLQGLGNQPQHF.

V and J are TRBV29-1 and TRBJ2-7; 8 nucleotides agree with TRBD1. V shed 0 bases, J shed 0 bases, and the junction held 10 bases outside the gene matches. Germline loops: CDR1 SQVTM, CDR2 ANQGSEA. The CDR3 is made up of 17 amino acids. The CDR3 coding sequence is TGCAGCGTTGAAGATCGCGGACAGGGTTTTTGCTCCTACGAGCAGTACTTC. As protein: CSVEDRGQGFCSYEQYF.

The chain uses TRBV4-2 and TRBJ2-2; a possible D gene is TRBD1 (6 bases). Germline V lookup: CDR1 LGHNA, CDR2 YNFKEQ. V lost 1 base to trimming and J lost 2 bases, with 8 bases between them. The CDR3 extends over 15 amino acids. The CDR3: CASSQAGVNTGELFF. The CDR3 DNA follows: TGTGCCAGCAGCCAAGCAGGGGTTAACACCGGGGAGCTGTTTTTT.

The V gene is TRBV27, the J gene TRBJ2-3; 10 nucleotides agree with TRBD1. CDR1 and CDR2 (germline): MNHEY, SMNVEV (reference sequence). CDR3 length equals 14 residues. V gave up 5 bases and J gave up 3 bases; unmatched junction bases: 2. CDR3 protein: CASSLDRGTDTQYF. The CDR3 nucleotides read TGTGCCAGCAGTCTGGACAGGGGGACAGATACGCAGTATTTT.

This sequence joins TRBV5-1 and TRBJ2-5; tentative D call: TRBD1 (6 bases). V was clipped by 4 bases and J by 0 bases, with 10 bases between them. Germline loops: CDR1 SGHRS, CDR2 YFSETQ. CDR3 size: 14 residues. The CDR3 DNA reads TGCGCCAGCAGCCGCCGGACAGACCAAGAGACCCAGTACTTC. The encoded protein is CASSRRTDQETQYF. Complete variable domain (other parts from reference TRBV5-1 and TRBJ2-5): KAGVTQTPRYLIKTRGQQVTLSCSPISGHRSVSWYQQTPGQGLQFLFEYFSETQRNKGNFPGRFSGRQFSNSRSEMNVSTLELGDSALYLCASSRRTDQETQYFGPGTRLLVL.

The chain recombines TRBV19 with TRBJ2-7; 8 nucleotides align to TRBD2. The CDR3 contains 15 residues. Trimming cost V 2 bases and J 4 bases; bases outside gene matches: 7. CDR1 and CDR2 from the germline V gene are LNHDA and SQIVND (reference sequence). Here the CDR3 reads CASSISGLALYEQYF. CDR3 bases: TGTGCCAGTAGTATATCAGGACTAGCTTTGTACGAGCAGTACTTC.

This chain links TRBV28 with TRBJ1-4; 8 bases match TRBD1. Trimming took 8 bases from V and 5 from J; bases not matched to a gene: 4. This CDR3 is built from 13 residues. Germline V CDR1 and CDR2: MDHEN, SYDVKM. CDR3 sequence (DNA): TGTGCCAGCTTCGGACAGGGCAATGAAAAACTGTTTTTT. It specifies CASFGQGNEKLFF.

The table lists this clone with a few counts. V gene TRBV7-9 combines with J gene TRBJ1-6; 8 positions match TRBD1. J was trimmed by 2 bases and V by 2 bases; bases with no gene match: 2. CDR1 SEHNR and CDR2 FQNEAQ come from the germline V gene (reference sequence). The CDR3 has 16 residues. The CDR3 region is CASSLMTGAYNSPLHF. CDR3 bases: TGTGCCAGCAGCTTAATGACAGGGGCCTATAATTCACCCCTCCACTTT.

This clone has just a few counts. The gene calls are TRBV4-1 and TRBJ2-7, with 7 bases fitting TRBD2. This CDR3 spans 15 amino acids. The V segment lost 1 base and the J segment 0 bases; nucleotides outside the gene matches: 3. Germline lookup yields CDR1 MGHRA and CDR2 YSYEKL. As DNA, the CDR3 is TGCGCCAGCAGCCAAGGACTAGCTAGCTCCTACGAGCAGTACTTC. Its protein is CASSQGLASSYEQYF.

V and J are TRBV2 and TRBJ2-1; D gene unclear. CDR1 is SNHLY, CDR2 FYNNEI, per germline. Trimming cost V 3 bases and J 5 bases, with 8 bases left between them. The CDR3 runs to 13 residues. The CDR3 region is CASSDRRNNEQFF. The CDR3 nucleotides read TGTGCCAGCAGTGACCGGCGGAACAATGAGCAGTTCTTC.

This rearrangement joins TRBV28 to TRBJ2-3; 7 bases line up with TRBD1. The CDR3 consists of 15 residues. V dropped 10 bases and J dropped 4; count of bases not matched to a gene: 14. CDR1 MDHEN and CDR2 SYDVKM come from the germline V gene. The CDR3 region has the DNA TGTGCCACCACAAGCGTAGGGGGCCGGGCAGATACGCAGTATTTT. Protein: CATTSVGGRADTQYF.